Listed below are T cell receptor beta chains from one sample, sequenced in a study of OX40 agonist ivuxolimab in advanced cancers. TCRdb's table, derived via immunoSEQ multiplex PCR, lists solely in-frame clones and lacks some. This sample carries about 100,000 clones, approximately 90% of them seen once, and the ten largest clones take around 0.16%. The source material was CD4+ or CD8+ T cells sorted from blood, sampled in a trial of the OX40 agonist ivuxolimab. The receptor set was obtained from an adult with an advanced solid tumor such as melanoma, head and neck, liver or kidney cancer. The CDR3 runs from the conserved cysteine through the conserved F or W. Fields, in order: CDR3 length, V gene, J gene, CDR3 protein.

length: 15; V: TRBV7-8; J: TRBJ1-3; CDR3: CASSLLTGTGNTIYF
length: 14; V: TRBV6-1; J: TRBJ1-5; CDR3: CASRDRGSNQPQHF
length: 14; V: TRBV6-1; J: TRBJ1-2; CDR3: CASSERWGDYGYTF
length: 14; V: TRBV30; J: TRBJ1-6; CDR3: CAWRADRANSPLHF
length: 16; V: TRBV5-4; J: TRBJ1-3; CDR3: CASSLDQGPSGNTIYF
length: 17; V: TRBV6-1; J: TRBJ1-5; CDR3: CASSEAAGRGRNQPQHF
length: 11; V: TRBV10-3; J: TRBJ1-1; CDR3: CAIAGGTEAFF
length: 15; V: TRBV9; J: TRBJ1-1; CDR3: CASSAMGTWNTEAFF
length: 15; V: TRBV19; J: TRBJ2-7; CDR3: CASSVRSGSWYEQYF
length: 15; V: TRBV5-4; J: TRBJ1-4; CDR3: CASSRDNPTNEKLFF
length: 13; V: TRBV5-1; J: TRBJ2-2; CDR3: CASSQGSTGELFF
length: 16; V: TRBV5-1; J: TRBJ1-4; CDR3: CASSLAGTGGNEKLFF
length: 15; V: TRBV29-1; J: TRBJ2-4; CDR3: CSFLTLGRSKNIQYF
length: 18; V: TRBV6-1; J: TRBJ2-7; CDR3: CASSELWPLAGGSYEQYF
length: 14; V: TRBV7-9; J: TRBJ2-7; CDR3: CASSGRDRADEQYF
length: 17; V: TRBV7-3; J: TRBJ2-2; CDR3: CASSLFNGGPGTGELFF
length: 17; V: TRBV5-1; J: TRBJ2-3; CDR3: CASSGGLLREDPDTQYF
length: 17; V: TRBV7-3; J: TRBJ2-6; CDR3: CASSPLSGASGANVLTF
length: 19; V: TRBV2; J: TRBJ1-5; CDR3: CASSDGLRARQRSNQPQHF
length: 14; V: TRBV12-1; J: TRBJ2-7; CDR3: CASSPKTGSYEQYF
length: 13; V: TRBV28; J: TRBJ1-4; CDR3: CASSFSTNEKLFF
length: 14; V: TRBV30; J: TRBJ1-1; CDR3: CAWSLIALNTEAFF
length: 15; V: TRBV5-1; J: TRBJ1-4; CDR3: CASSSEARTNEKLFF
length: 12; V: TRBV30; J: TRBJ2-1; CDR3: CAWRLARAGQFF
length: 15; V: TRBV6-6; J: TRBJ2-5; CDR3: CASSLPTGLGETQYF
length: 20; V: TRBV7-8; J: TRBJ1-3; CDR3: CASSPHIQGSFPHSRNTIYF
length: 12; V: TRBV29-1; J: TRBJ2-3; CDR3: CSVETGTDTQYF
length: 14; V: TRBV9; J: TRBJ2-7; CDR3: CASRAAQGAGEQYF
length: 11; V: TRBV20-1; J: TRBJ2-7; CDR3: CSASTDTAQYF
length: 14; V: TRBV6-5; J: TRBJ1-5; CDR3: CASRPAGGSQPQHF
length: 15; V: TRBV28; J: TRBJ2-1; CDR3: CASSPRQIQGNEQFF
length: 17; V: TRBV4-1; J: TRBJ2-1; CDR3: CASSPQVRATGYNEQFF
length: 13; V: TRBV28; J: TRBJ1-2; CDR3: CASRGGIGRGYTF
length: 14; V: TRBV6-4; J: TRBJ2-1; CDR3: CASSRESSYNEQFF
length: 9; V: TRBV21-1; J: TRBJ2-1; CDR3: CASSTEQFF
length: 13; V: TRBV30; J: TRBJ1-2; CDR3: CAWMGRWHYGYTF
length: 16; V: TRBV6-6; J: TRBJ2-6; CDR3: CASSYLRDSGANVLTF
length: 13; V: TRBV4-1; J: TRBJ1-3; CDR3: CASSRNSGNTIYF
length: 13; V: TRBV7-3; J: TRBJ2-3; CDR3: CASSFNPGDTQYF
length: 14; V: TRBV28; J: TRBJ2-5; CDR3: CASVLAGAVETQYF
length: 16; V: TRBV28; J: TRBJ2-3; CDR3: CASSGTTGRSTDTQYF
length: 17; V: TRBV4-1; J: TRBJ2-4; CDR3: CASSQPRTGLAKNIQYF
length: 15; V: TRBV5-1; J: TRBJ2-2; CDR3: CASSHGQHTTGELFF
length: 17; V: TRBV5-1; J: TRBJ2-1; CDR3: CASSHGTSGARYNEQFF
length: 15; V: TRBV6-6; J: TRBJ1-2; CDR3: CASRSPRARDYGYTF